These 18 T cell receptor beta chains originate from one sample sequenced in a study of patients and donors after allogeneic stem cell transplantation (dated by TCRdb to 2018 to 2021). The library was obtained by RT-PCR. Sequencing instrument: NextSeq 550. In-frame beta chains were kept once TCRdb had trimmed the public reads at Q25 with fastp and called clones with MiXCR. CDR3 protein sequences are deduplicated, and each keeps its most common genes and DNA. A total of about 160,000 distinct CDR3 sequences appear in this sample, more than 20% of them only once. More than 25% of the sample comes from the top ten. The source material was blood, either unsorted or a sorted T cell fraction (not recorded which). Receptors were obtained from a human donor who was either an allogeneic HSCT recipient or a stem cell or donor lymphocyte infusion donor (not recorded which). It is not recorded whose cells these are; they may come from a transplant donor.

The V call is TRBV24-1, the J call TRBJ1-6, with a possible D match to TRBD1 (5 bases). The V end lost 1 base, the J end lost 7 bases, and 13 bases lay between the germline ends. CDR1 is KGHDR and CDR2 is SFDVKD in the germline V gene. This CDR3 has 16 amino acids. CDR3 nucleotides: TGTGCCACCAGTGATTTAGCGGCAGGGTTGAATTCACCCCTCCACTTT. Translation: CATSDLAAGLNSPLHF.

This clonotype was seen a handful of times. J is TRBJ2-5 and V is TRBV7-8, with no clear D. The germline V gene encodes CDR1 SGHVS and CDR2 FQNEAQ. Between the trimmed V and J ends, which lost 5 bases and 1 base, there was a span of 11 bases. The CDR3 covers 14 residues. CDR3 coding DNA: TGTGCCAGCAGCACAGACCTAATCCAAGAGACCCAGTACTTC. Translation gives CASSTDLIQETQYF.

V usage is TRBV10-2 and J usage is TRBJ2-7; perhaps TRBD2 as D (6 bases). Between the trimmed V and J ends, which lost 4 bases and 4 bases, there was a span of 14 bases. CDR3 length: 14 residues. From germline, CDR1 is WSHSY and CDR2 SAAADI. CDR3 sequence (DNA): TGCGCCAGCAGTGTGACTAGTAGAGGTTACGAGCAGTACTTC. Encoded protein: CASSVTSRGYEQYF.

This clonotype has more than one count but fewer than ten. This chain connects TRBV3-1 to TRBJ2-1; TRBD2 aligns across 12 bases. The J segment lost 6 bases and the V segment lost 2 bases, leaving 5 bases of the junction unmatched. The CDR3 spans 16 residues. Germline CDR1 reads LGHDT; CDR2 reads YNNKEL (reference sequence). The CDR3 DNA reads TGTGCCAGCAGCCAAAACCCGACTAGCGGGGGCAATGAGCAGTTCTTC. Translating gives CASSQNPTSGGNEQFF.

The chain has TRBV6-2 or TRBV6-3 and TRBJ1-6, with a possible D match to TRBD1 (5 bases). The CDR3 is 14 amino acids. Germline V lookup: CDR1 MNHEY, CDR2 SVGEGT. Trimming stripped 8 bases from V and 12 bases from J, with 20 bases between. The CDR3 region is CASAGQGQDGPLHF. The CDR3 nucleotides read TGTGCCAGCGCCGGTCAGGGTCAAGATGGACCCCTCCACTTT.

V gene TRBV5-1 combines with J gene TRBJ2-5; 11 nucleotides match TRBD2. After removal of 0 bases from V and 4 bases from J, the junction contained 11 bases not matched to a gene. The germline V gene encodes CDR1 SGHRS and CDR2 YFSETQ. The CDR3 is made up of 18 amino acids. The CDR3 coding sequence is TGCGCCAGCAGCTTGGTAACTAGCGGGGGAAGAACAGCAGAGACCCAGTACTTC. This gives the protein CASSLVTSGGRTAETQYF. The full variable domain, in which reference TRBV5-1 and TRBJ2-5 provide the parts outside the CDR3, is KAGVTQTPRYLIKTRGQQVTLSCSPISGHRSVSWYQQTPGQGLQFLFEYFSETQRNKGNFPGRFSGRQFSNSRSEMNVSTLELGDSALYLCASSLVTSGGRTAETQYFGPGTRLLVL.

This clonotype was found a few times. The chain carries TRBV12-3 or TRBV12-4 and TRBJ2-7; D is possibly TRBD1 (5 bases). The CDR3 runs 15 residues. V was cut by 3 bases and J by 2 bases, with 14 bases left in between. The CDR3: CASSFRQPPPYEQYF. In nucleotides, the CDR3 is TGTGCCAGCAGTTTTCGACAGCCGCCTCCCTACGAGCAGTACTTC.

The chain combines TRBV2 with TRBJ2-2; D remains unclear. This CDR3 spans 13 amino acids. V was cut by 2 bases and J by 7 bases, with 8 bases left in between. Germline V gene lookup returns CDR1 SNHLY and CDR2 FYNNEI. The CDR3 spells CASSEFYYGELFF. The CDR3 nucleotides are TGTGCCAGCAGTGAATTCTATTACGGGGAGCTGTTTTTT.

This clonotype was counted a few times. This sequence joins TRBV24-1 and TRBJ2-1; the D is unclear. V dropped 5 bases and J dropped 1 base, with 11 bases sitting between them. This CDR3 spans 15 amino acids. Germline V CDR1 and CDR2: KGHDR, SFDVKD. The CDR3 loop is CATSGWAVSYNEQFF. For the CDR3, the DNA is TGTGCCACCAGTGGCTGGGCGGTTTCCTACAATGAGCAGTTCTTC.

The rearrangement uses TRBV18 and TRBJ2-1; 11 bases match TRBD2. J gave up 10 bases and V 3 bases, and 11 bases lay outside the gene matches. CDR1 is KGHSH, CDR2 LQKENI, per germline. This CDR3 has 16 residues. In DNA form, the CDR3 reads TGTGCCAGCTCACCGCCTGGGGGACTAGCGGCGAAAGAGCAGTTCTTC. Encoded protein: CASSPPGGLAAKEQFF.

The chain has TRBV7-2 and TRBJ2-2; the D is unclear. This CDR3 spans 14 amino acids. CDR1 SGHTA and CDR2 FQGNSA come from the germline V gene. The V end lost 4 bases, the J end lost 10 bases, and 16 bases lay between the germline ends. The CDR3 region has the DNA TGTGCCAGCAGCTCCCCCACAATCCGGCCGGAGCTGTTTTTT. The encoded protein is CASSSPTIRPELFF.

In nucleotides, the CDR3 is TGTGCCAGCAGGGACGGACTAGGTTTGTTCTACAATGAGCAGTTCTTC. Amino acid sequence: CASRDGLGLFYNEQFF. This chain links TRBV7-9 with TRBJ2-1; TRBD2 matches 7 bases. CDR3 length: 16 amino acids. Unmatched junction bases numbered 11, after V lost 6 bases and J lost 3 bases. Germline values: CDR1 SEHNR, CDR2 FQNEAQ (reference sequence).

V usage is TRBV21-1 and J usage is TRBJ2-7; the DNA was not used to check the table's D call, TRBD1. TRBV21-1 is flagged as a pseudogene. The CDR3 has 18 amino acids. Here the CDR3 DNA reads TGTGCCAGCAGCGATCCTTACCGTCAGGGGGACACCACCTACGAGCAGTACTTC. This sequence encodes CASSDPYRQGDTTYEQYF.

The V gene is TRBV7-2, the J gene TRBJ1-1, with D possibly TRBD1 on 6 matching bases. Germline V CDR1 and CDR2: SGHTA, FQGNSA. The CDR3 runs 14 residues. V was trimmed by 4 bases and J by 0 bases, leaving 9 bases between them. The CDR3 loop reads CASSWGAMNTEAFF. CDR3 coding DNA: TGTGCCAGCAGCTGGGGGGCAATGAACACTGAAGCTTTCTTT.

In its sample, this clonotype was seen a few times. The V and J genes are TRBV7-2 and TRBJ2-3; 10 bases are shared with TRBD1. The ends lost 3 bases at V and 0 bases at J; junction bases unmatched: 6. The CDR3 runs 17 residues. Germline V CDR1 and CDR2: SGHTA, FQGNSA. The CDR3 spells CASSFWDRGPSTDTQYF. In DNA form, the CDR3 reads TGTGCCAGCAGCTTTTGGGACAGGGGACCTAGCACAGATACGCAGTATTTT.

The CDR3 loop is CATKQETQYF. In DNA form, the CDR3 reads TGTGCCACCAAGCAGGAGACCCAGTACTTC. The genes are TRBV28 and TRBJ2-5; unclear D gene. Per the germline V gene, CDR1 is MDHEN and CDR2 is SYDVKM. The CDR3 is 10 residues long. With 10 bases removed from V and 5 bases from J, the gap between germline ends came to 8 bases.

This clonotype was found a few times. The chain is built from TRBV12-3 or TRBV12-4 and TRBJ1-2; 7 nucleotides align to TRBD1. V lost 5 bases, J lost 0 bases, and 3 bases stayed unmatched. The length of the CDR3 is 14 residues. CDR3 DNA: TGTGCCAGCAGTCTGACAGGGCCTAACTATGGCTACACCTTC. This codes for CASSLTGPNYGYTF.

This clonotype has more than one count but fewer than ten. V gene TRBV6-6 combines with J gene TRBJ1-1; D is ambiguous. The CDR3 length is 14 residues. The germline gives CDR1 MNHNY, CDR2 SVGAGI (reference sequence). V dropped 6 bases and J dropped 0 bases, with 11 bases sitting between them. CDR3 in amino acids: CASSSQNMNTEAFF. The DNA for the CDR3 is TGTGCCAGCAGCTCACAGAACATGAACACTGAAGCTTTCTTT.